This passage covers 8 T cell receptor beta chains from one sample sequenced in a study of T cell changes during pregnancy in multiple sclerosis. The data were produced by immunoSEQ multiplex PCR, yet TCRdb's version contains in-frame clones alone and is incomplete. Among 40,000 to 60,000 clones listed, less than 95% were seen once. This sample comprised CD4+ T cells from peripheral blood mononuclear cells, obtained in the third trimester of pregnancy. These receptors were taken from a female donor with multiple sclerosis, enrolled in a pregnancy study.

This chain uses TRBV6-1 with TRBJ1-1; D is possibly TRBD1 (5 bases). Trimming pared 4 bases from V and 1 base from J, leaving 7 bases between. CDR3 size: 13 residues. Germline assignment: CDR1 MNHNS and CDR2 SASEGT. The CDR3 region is CASSVRENTEAFF. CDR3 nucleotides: TGTGCCAGCAGTGTCAGGGAGAACACTGAAGCTTTCTTT.

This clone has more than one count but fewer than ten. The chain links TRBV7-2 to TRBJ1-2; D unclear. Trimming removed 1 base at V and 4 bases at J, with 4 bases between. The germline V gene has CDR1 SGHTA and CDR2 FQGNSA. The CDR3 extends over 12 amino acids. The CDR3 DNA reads TGTGCCAGCAGCTTAGACACCTATGGCTACACCTTC. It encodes CASSLDTYGYTF.

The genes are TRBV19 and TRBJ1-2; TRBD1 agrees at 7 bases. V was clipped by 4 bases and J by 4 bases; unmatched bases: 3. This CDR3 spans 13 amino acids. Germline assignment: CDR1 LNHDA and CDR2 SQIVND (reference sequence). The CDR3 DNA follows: TGTGCCAGTAGTAAGGGACAGACCTATGGCTACACCTTC. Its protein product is CASSKGQTYGYTF.

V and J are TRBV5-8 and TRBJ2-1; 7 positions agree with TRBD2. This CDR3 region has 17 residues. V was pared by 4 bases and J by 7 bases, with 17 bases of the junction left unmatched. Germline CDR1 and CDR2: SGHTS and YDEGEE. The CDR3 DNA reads TGTGCCAGCAGCCGGGGAATGGGGGGGAATTCGAGGAATGAGCAGTTCTTC. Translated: CASSRGMGGNSRNEQFF.

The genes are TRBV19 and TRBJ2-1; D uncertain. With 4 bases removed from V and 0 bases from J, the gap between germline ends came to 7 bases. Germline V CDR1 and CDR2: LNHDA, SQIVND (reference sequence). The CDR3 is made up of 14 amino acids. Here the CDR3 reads CASSTLSSYNEQFF. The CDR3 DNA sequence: TGTGCCAGTAGTACCCTGAGCTCCTACAATGAGCAGTTCTTC.

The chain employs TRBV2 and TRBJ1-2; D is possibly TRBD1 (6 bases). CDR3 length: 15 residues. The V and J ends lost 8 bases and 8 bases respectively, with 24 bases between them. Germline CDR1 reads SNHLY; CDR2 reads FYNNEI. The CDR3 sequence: CASWGRGATTLGYTF. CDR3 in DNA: TGTGCCAGCTGGGGCAGGGGAGCAACTACCCTCGGCTACACCTTC.

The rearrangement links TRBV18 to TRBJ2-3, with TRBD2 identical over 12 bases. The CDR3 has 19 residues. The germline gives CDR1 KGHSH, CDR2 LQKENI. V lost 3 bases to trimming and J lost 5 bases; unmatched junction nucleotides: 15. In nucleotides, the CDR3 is TGTGCCAGCTCACCGAAGACTAGCGGGAGTTTAGGGGTAGGAGATACGCAGTATTTT. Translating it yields CASSPKTSGSLGVGDTQYF.

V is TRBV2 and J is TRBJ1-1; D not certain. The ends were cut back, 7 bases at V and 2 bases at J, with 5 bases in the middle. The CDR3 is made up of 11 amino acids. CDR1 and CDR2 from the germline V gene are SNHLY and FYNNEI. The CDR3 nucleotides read TGTGCCAGCACTTTCAACACTGAAGCTTTCTTT. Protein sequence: CASTFNTEAFF.